The 32 T cell receptor beta chains given below trace back to one sample, sequenced in a study of CD8 T cells in ankylosing spondylitis. TCRdb reanalysed the 5' RACE reads using MiXCR and keeps one entry per CDR3 protein. In the table there are 130,000 or so distinct CDR3 sequences, under 20% of which are singletons. General study findings and limits: Apparently characteristic of ankylosing spondylitis blood was a TCR beta motif (about eight highly homologous variants).

No antigens are known for them. The sequenced sample was blood, either unsorted or a sorted T cell fraction (not recorded which). All receptors derive from a male donor with ankylosing spondylitis.

This clonotype turned up a few times. V usage is TRBV25-1 and J usage is TRBJ2-7; D is ambiguous. Germline lookup yields CDR1 MGHDK and CDR2 SYGVNS. The CDR3 totals 12 residues. With 3 bases removed from V and 3 bases from J, the gap between germline ends came to 6 bases. The CDR3 sequence: CASSDLHYEQYF. The CDR3 nucleotides are TGTGCCAGCAGTGACCTCCACTACGAGCAGTACTTC.

The rearrangement joins TRBV7-9 to TRBJ1-3, with D perhaps matching TRBD1 (5 bases). The CDR3 spans 14 residues. V gave up 5 bases and J gave up 2 bases, with 10 bases separating them. Germline assignment: CDR1 SEHNR and CDR2 FQNEAQ (reference sequence). The CDR3 loop reads CASSDPRAGNTIYF. The CDR3 nucleotides read TGTGCCAGCAGCGATCCCAGGGCTGGAAACACCATATATTTT.

This clonotype was detected many times. This rearrangement joins TRBV20-1 to TRBJ1-6; D possibly corresponds to TRBD1 (6 bases). The V gene lost 5 bases and the J gene lost 10 bases, with 18 bases spanning the gap. The CDR3 has 14 amino acids. CDR1 is DFQATT, CDR2 SNEGSKA, per germline (reference sequence). The CDR3 nucleotides read TGCAGTGCTTTTGTGACAGGCGAGGGGTCACCCCTCCACTTT. Translating gives CSAFVTGEGSPLHF.

A few counts support this clonotype. Written as DNA, the CDR3 is TGTGCCAGCAGTCCCCGCGGGGCCAGCTATGGCTACACCTTC. Residues: CASSPRGASYGYTF. This chain joins TRBV28 and TRBJ1-2; possible D gene TRBD1, 5 bases. V lost 5 bases and J 4 bases, leaving 14 bases between the germline ends. Germline-derived CDR1 and CDR2 are MDHEN and SYDVKM. This CDR3 spans 14 amino acids.

This chain uses TRBV28 with TRBJ2-7; 11 positions agree with TRBD2. The germline gives CDR1 MDHEN, CDR2 SYDVKM. The CDR3 is 16 residues long. V lost 5 bases and J lost 2; bases outside the gene matches: 8. CDR3 amino acids: CASSPGTSGPPYEQYF. The CDR3 DNA reads as TGTGCCAGCAGTCCGGGGACTAGCGGTCCACCCTACGAGCAGTACTTC.

This clonotype has more than one count but fewer than ten. The rearrangement joins TRBV9 to TRBJ2-5; TRBD1 might be the D (6 bases). Per the germline V gene, CDR1 is SGDLS and CDR2 is YYNGEE. This CDR3 is built from 16 residues. V dropped 0 bases and J dropped 5 bases, with 17 bases sitting between them. CDR3 residues: CASSVEVGAYGETQYF. CDR3 coding DNA: TGTGCCAGCAGCGTAGAGGTGGGGGCCTACGGGGAGACCCAGTACTTC.

The chain has TRBV4-1 and TRBJ2-7; D may match TRBD1 or TRBD2 (5 bases each). CDR1 and CDR2 from the germline V gene are MGHRA and YSYEKL. The V end lost 0 bases, the J end lost 3 bases, and 12 bases lay between the germline ends. This CDR3 contains 15 residues. CDR3 protein: CASSQDLTGRYEQYF. CDR3 sequence (DNA): TGCGCCAGCAGCCAAGATCTGACGGGGCGCTACGAGCAGTACTTC.

This clonotype was counted a few times. The chain couples TRBV6-1 to TRBJ1-5, with D hard to call. The V end lost 3 bases, the J end lost 3 bases, and 12 bases lay between the germline ends. Germline lookup yields CDR1 MNHNS and CDR2 SASEGT. The CDR3 spans 15 residues. The CDR3, as DNA: TGTGCCAGCAGTGATGGCCTAGGTACCAATCAGCCCCAGCATTTT. This translates into CASSDGLGTNQPQHF.

This clonotype appeared a few times. The chain has TRBV25-1 and TRBJ2-1; D is perhaps TRBD1 (5 bases). This CDR3 region has 13 residues. Germline assignment: CDR1 MGHDK and CDR2 SYGVNS. The V end was cut by 3 bases, the J end by 9 bases, with 12 bases between. Here the CDR3 reads CASSEGRLAEQFF. In nucleotides, the CDR3 is TGTGCCAGCAGTGAGGGGCGTCTTGCTGAGCAGTTCTTC.

This clonotype has ten or more counts. The genes are TRBV5-1 and TRBJ1-1; maybe TRBD1 (5 bases). Trimming removed 4 bases at V and 0 bases at J, with 7 bases between. CDR3 size: 13 residues. CDR1 is SGHRS, CDR2 YFSETQ, per germline. This chain's CDR3 is CASSPGLNTEAFF. CDR3 DNA sequence: TGCGCCAGCAGCCCGGGACTGAACACTGAAGCTTTCTTT.

This clonotype was counted a few times. This chain connects TRBV6-2 or TRBV6-3 to TRBJ2-1, with 10 bases that match TRBD2. The germline CDR1 and CDR2 sequences are MNHEY and SVGEGT. This CDR3 is built from 15 residues. With V trimmed by 7 bases and J by 7 bases, 10 bases remained unmatched. The CDR3, as DNA: TGTGCCAGCACCAACCTGGCTAGCGGGAGTAATGAGCAGTTCTTC. Its protein product is CASTNLASGSNEQFF.

This clonotype has at least ten counts. The genes are TRBV29-1 and TRBJ2-1; D uncertain. The V and J ends lost 6 bases and 10 bases respectively, with 10 bases between them. CDR3 length equals 10 residues. CDR1 is SQVTM, CDR2 ANQGSEA, per germline. Here the CDR3 reads CSVNVGEQFF. The CDR3 nucleotides read TGCAGCGTAAATGTGGGGGAGCAGTTCTTC.

This clonotype appeared a few times. The gene calls are TRBV7-2 and TRBJ2-7, with D tentatively TRBD1 or TRBD2 (7 bases each). Germline V lookup: CDR1 SGHTA, CDR2 FQGNSA. V lost 10 bases, J lost 3 bases, and 16 bases lay in between. CDR3 length: 13 residues. This chain's CDR3 is CATREGAYYEQYF. The CDR3 coding sequence is TGTGCCACTAGGGAGGGGGCATACTACGAGCAGTACTTC. Supplemented by reference TRBV7-2 and TRBJ2-7, the full variable domain reads GAGVSQSPSNKVTEKGKDVELRCDPISGHTALYWYRQSLGQGLEFLIYFQGNSAPDKSGLPSDRFSAERTGGSVSTLTIQRTQQEDSAVYLCATREGAYYEQYFGPGTRLTVT.

This rearrangement joins TRBV20-1 to TRBJ2-7; no clear D. CDR3 length equals 12 residues. V lost 3 bases and J lost 5, with 11 bases in between. Germline CDR1 is DFQATT and CDR2 is SNEGSKA (reference sequence). CDR3 residues: CSARLASHEQYF. The CDR3 DNA is TGCAGTGCTAGGCTCGCGAGCCACGAGCAGTACTTC.

V gene TRBV25-1 combines with J gene TRBJ1-5; 10 nucleotides agree with TRBD1. Germline loops: CDR1 MGHDK, CDR2 SYGVNS. V was pared by 3 bases and J by 3 bases, with 2 bases of the junction left unmatched. The length of the CDR3 is 15 residues. Here the CDR3 DNA reads TGTGCCAGCAGTGAGACAGGGGGCGCCAATCAGCCCCAGCATTTT. Amino acids: CASSETGGANQPQHF.

This clonotype was seen more than once but under ten times. V is TRBV12-3 or TRBV12-4 and J is TRBJ2-7, with D possibly matching TRBD2 (7 bases). CDR3 length equals 16 residues. V was cut by 2 bases and J by 0 bases, with 14 bases left in between. DNA of the CDR3: TGTGCCAGCAGTTTAAGGGGGGGCCTGAGCTCCTACGAGCAGTACTTC. This translates into CASSLRGGLSSYEQYF.

This clonotype was recorded many times. This sequence joins TRBV29-1 and TRBJ2-5, with unresolved D. Germline V gene lookup returns CDR1 SQVTM and CDR2 ANQGSEA. V shed 6 bases and J shed 9 bases, with 14 bases lying between them. This CDR3 region has 11 residues. DNA for the CDR3: TGCAGCGTCCCCACTTCGGTTTCCCAGTACTTC. This encodes CSVPTSVSQYF.

This clonotype has more than one count but fewer than ten. The chain joins TRBV6-5 to TRBJ2-7; D remains ambiguous. V was cut by 0 bases and J by 1 base, with 7 bases left in between. This CDR3 has 14 residues. Germline assignment: CDR1 MNHEY and CDR2 SVGAGI. The CDR3 DNA reads TGTGCCAGCAGTTACTCGGACGGGTCCTACGAGCAGTACTTC. As protein: CASSYSDGSYEQYF.

V usage is TRBV14 and J usage is TRBJ2-4; 10 positions agree with TRBD1. Germline CDR1 and CDR2: SGHDN and FVKESK. The CDR3 totals 14 residues. V lost 3 bases to trimming and J lost 8 bases; unmatched junction nucleotides: 4. The CDR3 coding sequence is TGTGCCAGCAGCCATTCGGACAGGGGGTACATTCAGTACTTC. Translated: CASSHSDRGYIQYF.

The chain uses TRBV15 and TRBJ1-4; perhaps TRBD1 as D (6 bases). V gave up 5 bases and J gave up 8 bases, with 18 bases separating them. The CDR3 has 15 amino acids. Germline V CDR1 and CDR2: LNHNV, YYDKDF (reference sequence). CDR3: CATSHSQGEREKLFF. For the CDR3, the DNA is TGTGCCACCAGCCATTCACAGGGTGAGCGAGAAAAACTGTTTTTT.

This clonotype occurred a few times. The V and J genes are TRBV6-2 or TRBV6-3 and TRBJ1-1, with no clear D. Looked up from germline, CDR1 is MNHEY and CDR2 is SVGEGT. V was trimmed by 6 bases and J by 1 base, leaving 15 bases between them. The CDR3 consists of 15 residues. The CDR3 sequence is CASSTPGYPNTEAFF. The CDR3 DNA follows: TGTGCCAGCAGCACCCCGGGATACCCGAACACTGAAGCTTTCTTT.

The J gene is TRBJ2-3, the V gene TRBV3-1; TRBD2 agrees at 8 bases. The ends lost 4 bases at V and 1 base at J; junction bases unmatched: 16. This CDR3 is 19 amino acids long. CDR1 LGHDT and CDR2 YNNKEL come from the germline V gene (reference sequence). The CDR3 DNA reads TGTGCCAGCAGCCCCGTTCGGGATAGCGGGAAGTGGGGCACAGATACGCAGTATTTT. Translation: CASSPVRDSGKWGTDTQYF.

The chain carries TRBV3-1 and TRBJ2-7; D is unclear. Germline V CDR1 and CDR2: LGHDT, YNNKEL (reference sequence). This CDR3 contains 16 residues. V was shortened by 0 bases and J by 3 bases, with 15 bases between the two germline ends. In nucleotides, the CDR3 is TGTGCCAGCAGCCAAGATCCAAGCTCCTTAGGCTACGAGCAGTACTTC. As protein: CASSQDPSSLGYEQYF.

A note on this clonotype: A read error may produce the germline difference seen at one junction end. The rearrangement joins TRBV2 to TRBJ2-7; D could derive from TRBD1 or TRBD2 (6 bases each). In germline, CDR1 is SNHLY, CDR2 FYNNEI. The CDR3 loop spans 13 amino acids. CDR3 sequence (DNA): TGTGCCAGCAGTGCGGGGGCGAGTTACGAGGAGTACTTC. Its protein product is CASSAGASYEEYF.

A few counts support this clonotype. V and J are TRBV20-1 and TRBJ2-1; D not resolved. CDR3 length: 17 amino acids. CDR1 and CDR2 (germline): DFQATT, SNEGSKA (reference sequence). The V gene lost 8 bases and the J gene lost 0 bases, with 23 bases spanning the gap. CDR3 residues: CSTANKESPSSYNEQFF. Here the CDR3 DNA reads TGCAGTACGGCCAACAAGGAGAGCCCGAGCTCCTACAATGAGCAGTTCTTC.

Only a few counts were recorded for this clonotype. The CDR3 spells CASSQDPVLAGVNTGELFF. The DNA for the CDR3 is TGCGCCAGCAGCCAAGACCCGGTGCTAGCGGGAGTCAACACCGGGGAGCTGTTTTTT. The J gene is TRBJ2-2, the V gene TRBV4-3; TRBD2 matches 10 bases. The trim removed 0 bases at V and 2 bases at J, leaving 9 bases unmatched. The CDR3 is made up of 19 amino acids. Germline V gives CDR1 LGHNA, CDR2 YSLEER.

This clonotype was counted only a few times. This chain uses TRBV28 with TRBJ2-2, with D unclear. This CDR3 contains 15 residues. Trimming removed 3 bases from V and 4 bases from J, with 12 bases in between. Germline loops: CDR1 MDHEN, CDR2 SYDVKM. CDR3 residues: CASSFLQYLTGELFF. The DNA of the CDR3 is TGTGCCAGCAGTTTTTTGCAATACCTCACCGGGGAGCTGTTTTTT. The variable domain in full, completed from reference TRBV28 and TRBJ2-2, reads DVKVTQSSRYLVKRTGEKVFLECVQDMDHENMFWYRQDPGLGLRLIYFSYDVKMKEKGDIPEGYSVSREKKERFSLILESASTNQTSMYLCASSFLQYLTGELFFGEGSRLTVL.

This clonotype was found a few times. The chain uses TRBV5-5 and TRBJ2-1, with TRBD1 matching 7 bases. Germline V gives CDR1 SGHKS, CDR2 YYEKEE (reference sequence). The CDR3 loop spans 14 amino acids. With V trimmed by 4 bases and J by 4 bases, 5 bases remained unmatched. In DNA form, the CDR3 reads TGTGCCAGCAGCGCAGGGACAGAATACAATGAGCAGTTCTTC. Translated, it gives CASSAGTEYNEQFF.

This chain connects TRBV28 to TRBJ2-1; 8 nucleotides match TRBD2. J lost 5 bases, V lost 4 bases, and 13 bases had no gene match. Germline lookup yields CDR1 MDHEN and CDR2 SYDVKM. The CDR3 contains 17 residues. CDR3 amino acids: CASSSTREGGKNNEQFF. The CDR3 bases are TGTGCCAGCAGTTCCACCCGGGAGGGAGGGAAGAACAATGAGCAGTTCTTC.

This clonotype was counted only a few times. V is TRBV28 and J is TRBJ2-5, with 9 bases that match TRBD2. The CDR3 is made up of 20 amino acids. In germline, CDR1 is MDHEN, CDR2 SYDVKM. J was trimmed by 4 bases and V by 5 bases; bases with no gene match: 23. CDR3 DNA sequence: TGTGCCAGCAGTCTTAACCGGGACAGAGTACTAGCGGGTTTTGTAGAGACCCAGTACTTC. This encodes CASSLNRDRVLAGFVETQYF. The whole variable domain, remainder taken from reference TRBV28 and TRBJ2-5, is DVKVTQSSRYLVKRTGEKVFLECVQDMDHENMFWYRQDPGLGLRLIYFSYDVKMKEKGDIPEGYSVSREKKERFSLILESASTNQTSMYLCASSLNRDRVLAGFVETQYFGPGTRLLVL.

In this sample, this clonotype turned up a few times. As DNA, the CDR3 is TGTGCCAGCAGTGATAACAGTGAGCAGTTCTTC. It translates to CASSDNSEQFF. J is TRBJ2-1 and V is TRBV2; no clear D. Germline V gene lookup returns CDR1 SNHLY and CDR2 FYNNEI. The ends were cut back, 3 bases at V and 9 bases at J, with 6 bases in the middle. The CDR3 contains 11 residues.

This clonotype was seen ten or more times. The gene calls are TRBV12-3 or TRBV12-4 and TRBJ2-7; no definite D call. The V end lost 6 bases, the J end lost 3 bases, and 12 bases lay between the germline ends. The CDR3 runs to 13 residues. CDR3 DNA: TGTGCCAGCAGCCCAAGGTGGCTCTACGAGCAGTACTTC. Encoded protein: CASSPRWLYEQYF.